This is a list of T cell receptor beta chains from one sample in a study of PD-1 blockade in classical Hodgkin lymphoma. Data came from immunoSEQ multiplex PCR; TCRdb stores just in-frame clones and leaves some out. The table includes 43,000 or so clones, more than 70% detected once. The material was peripheral blood mononuclear cells (PBMCs), obtained at baseline. Receptors were obtained from a human donor with classical Hodgkin lymphoma. CDR3s leave out the opening cysteine and the closing phenylalanine or tryptophan. Fields, in order: J gene, V gene, D gene, CDR3 protein. A D gene is named only where the DNA matches it firmly.

>TRBJ2-5|TRBV2|TRBD2
ASSEAPSGGLTSQETQY
>TRBJ1-4|TRBV28|NA
ASSFFARSNEKLF
>TRBJ2-3|TRBV19|NA
ASSSTSVRETDTQY
>TRBJ1-2|TRBV5-4|TRBD1
ASSQQGGGGYT
>TRBJ2-1|TRBV19|NA
ASSISPGHRINEQF
>TRBJ2-2|TRBV5-4|TRBD2
ASSFGASGNTGELF
>TRBJ2-7|TRBV9|TRBD2
ASSSSGSSYEQY
>TRBJ2-3|TRBV13|NA
ASRRTSSTDTQY
>TRBJ1-2|TRBV18|NA
ASSPGGTHYGYT
>TRBJ2-1|TRBV6-5|TRBD2
ASSWASGGDEQF
>TRBJ2-3|TRBV5-3|NA
ARGGDTQY
>TRBJ2-7|TRBV15|NA
ATSREVWGGSYEQY
>TRBJ1-1|TRBV15|TRBD1
ATSRQGLNTEAF
>TRBJ2-7|TRBV7-2|NA
ASSAYAGQLSYEQY
>TRBJ2-7|TRBV6-5|NA
ASPRRPGLDEQY
>TRBJ2-1|TRBV28|TRBD2
ASSFNRLAGLSLKEQF
>TRBJ2-7|TRBV27|NA
ASSYQGGEQY
>TRBJ2-2|TRBV27|NA
ASSPRHTGELF
>TRBJ2-1|TRBV4-3|NA
ASSQDLVSISYNEQF
>TRBJ1-5|TRBV10-1|TRBD1
ASSESRDRGEDNVQPQH
>TRBJ2-1|TRBV7-6|TRBD2
ASSFVAGEDYNEQF
>TRBJ2-5|TRBV28|NA
ASRFTARRETQY
>TRBJ2-1|TRBV5-1|NA
ASRSRRINEQF
>TRBJ1-1|TRBV6-1|NA
ASPGHTTEAF
>TRBJ2-3|TRBV5-1|TRBD1
ASSPSGGADTQY
>TRBJ2-2|TRBV7-8|NA
ASSSHSTGELF
>TRBJ2-7|TRBV5-6|TRBD1
ASSPAGQGINEQY
>TRBJ2-7|TRBV6-5|NA
ASSPTLPSYEQY
>TRBJ2-1|TRBV10-2|TRBD2
ASSEAAGTSVDEQF